This T cell receptor beta chain is from a study of blood T cell repertoires in COVID-19. The CDR3 has 13 residues. V gave up 2 bases and J gave up 8 bases, with 13 bases separating them. The germline gives CDR1 SGHNT, CDR2 YYREEE (reference sequence). Some clones are missing from TCRdb's copy, which holds only in-frame ones; the method was immunoSEQ multiplex PCR. The data contain about 290,000 clones, roughly 90% of them singletons. The rearrangement links TRBV5-4 to TRBJ1-2; D possibly corresponds to TRBD1 (5 bases). Sequencing was carried out using peripheral blood. The receptor comes from a woman younger than 45 with COVID-19, enrolled during active disease. CDR3 DNA sequence: TGTGCCAGCAGCTTTTGGGGAGGGGAAGGCTACACCTTC. Encoded protein: CASSFWGGEGYTF. Together with reference TRBV5-4 and TRBJ1-2, the CDR3 gives the full variable domain: ETGVTQSPTHLIKTRGQQVTLRCSSQSGHNTVSWYQQALGQGPQFIFQYYREEENGRGNFPPRFSGLQFPNYSSELNVNALELDDSALYLCASSFWGGEGYTFGSGTRLTVV.